There are many counts of the clone carrying this T cell receptor beta chain. Its matching antigen is unknown. The CDR3 loop spans 15 amino acids. CDR1 is LGHDT, CDR2 YNNKEL, per germline (reference sequence). With 1 base removed from V and 6 bases from J, the gap between germline ends came to 14 bases. These data originate in a study of T cells in Graves' hyperthyroidism and ophthalmopathy. Study at large: The blood sample was taken at first diagnosis, before treatment began.

General study findings and limits: Model predictions of ophthalmopathy came a median 6.5 months before onset.

Absence of ophthalmopathy progression within 18 months defined stable Graves' hyperthyroidism. Lactation, pregnancy, other autoimmune disease or uncontrolled infection led to exclusion of patients. Amplification of TCR beta CDR3 regions used RNA as the template. HTBI primers drove first-round RT-PCR of the TCR CDR3. TCRdb reanalysed the multiplex PCR reads using MiXCR and keeps one entry per CDR3 protein. The table lists approximately 590,000 distinct CDR3 sequences, more than 15% of them singletons. The rearrangement links TRBV3-1 to TRBJ2-3; D unclear. The clonotype comes from a woman in her twenties or thirties with Graves' hyperthyroidism. The sample consisted of blood. The CDR3 sequence is CASSQGSRKYDTQYF. As DNA, the CDR3 is TGTGCCAGCAGCCAAGGGTCCAGGAAATACGATACGCAGTATTTT.